This TCR beta chain stems from a study of somatic mutations in cytotoxic T cells in rheumatoid arthritis. Study-wide context: Before any treatment began, about 30 ml EDTA peripheral blood was collected from patients right after diagnosis. Study-wide findings and caveats: Statistically, CD8+ T-cell clonality was not significantly distinct between individuals with rheumatoid arthritis and age-matched healthy controls. In rheumatoid arthritis patients, the slight underrepresentation of TRBV07 was not adjusted for multiple comparisons.

V dropped 4 bases and J dropped 7 bases, with 8 bases sitting between them. CDR1 is MGHDK, CDR2 SYGVNS, per germline. The CDR3 extends over 11 amino acids. The method was immunoSEQ multiplex PCR; TCRdb's version includes in-frame clones alone and lacks a portion of them. The table has approximately 17,000 clones, 60% to 80% seen once. This clone occurred a few times. Its antigen is unknown. The specimen sequenced was CD8+ T cells sorted from blood. The J gene is TRBJ2-7, the V gene TRBV25-1, with no clear D. The sequence derives from an adult with rheumatoid arthritis. The DNA of the CDR3 is TGTGCCAGCAGTGGAATCTGGGAGCAGTACTTC. This codes for CASSGIWEQYF.